The 20 T cell receptor beta chains presented below share a single source sample, sequenced in a study of blood T cell repertoires in COVID-19. Some clones are missing from TCRdb's copy, which holds only in-frame ones; the method was immunoSEQ multiplex PCR. The top ten hold 8% to 10% of the sample, which has about 190,000 clones, roughly 83% seen once. Sequencing was done on a sample of PBMCs or T cells enriched from blood (not recorded which). The receptor source for this set is a woman aged 30 to 39 who had recovered from COVID-19.

The count of this clone is one. This chain joins TRBV20-1 and TRBJ2-7; 7 bases match TRBD2. Germline V CDR1 and CDR2: DFQATT, SNEGSKA (reference sequence). The CDR3 contains 13 residues. V shed 3 bases and J 0 bases; nucleotides not matched to a gene: 2. The CDR3 DNA reads as TGCAGTGCTAGTCGGGAGGCCTCCTACGAGCAGTACTTC. Translation gives CSASREASYEQYF.

This clone has ten or more counts. This chain joins TRBV2 and TRBJ2-3, with 8 bases that match TRBD2. Per germline, CDR1 SNHLY and CDR2 FYNNEI. The trim removed 10 bases at V and 0 bases at J, leaving 6 bases unmatched. The CDR3 is made up of 14 amino acids. In DNA, the CDR3 is TGTGCCACCTCGGGAGGGGGTAGCACAGATACGCAGTATTTT. It specifies CATSGGGSTDTQYF.

The chain couples TRBV30 to TRBJ2-2, with 7 positions matching TRBD1. J lost 1 base, V lost 0 bases, and 5 bases had no gene match. CDR3 length: 16 residues. CDR1 and CDR2 (germline): GTSNPN, SVGIG (reference sequence). The CDR3 loop is CAWSVTAGGNTGELFF. The DNA for the CDR3 is TGTGCCTGGAGTGTAACGGCAGGGGGGAACACCGGGGAGCTGTTTTTT. The full variable domain, in which reference TRBV30 and TRBJ2-2 provide the parts outside the CDR3, is SQTIHQWPATLVQPVGSPLSLECTVEGTSNPNLYWYRQAAGRGLQLLFYSVGIGQISSEVPQNLSASRPQDRQFILSSKKLLLSDSGFYLCAWSVTAGGNTGELFFGEGSRLTVL.

The chain has TRBV7-3 and TRBJ2-1; 15 bases are a match to TRBD2. The V and J ends lost 0 bases and 8 bases, in that order; junction bases with no gene match: 5. There are 17 residues in the CDR3. Germline V lookup: CDR1 SGHTA, CDR2 FQGTGA. The CDR3 nucleotides are TGTGCCAGCAGCTTAACGGGGACTAGCGGGAGGAGGTATGAGCAGTTCTTC. This sequence encodes CASSLTGTSGRRYEQFF.

This rearrangement joins TRBV7-9 to TRBJ2-1, with TRBD2 identical over 7 bases. The V segment lost 8 bases and the J segment 12 bases; nucleotides outside the gene matches: 25. The CDR3 is 17 residues long. The V gene's germline CDR1 is SEHNR and CDR2 FQNEAQ (reference sequence). The CDR3 bases are TGTGCCAGCCCCTCACCAGAACGGGAGGTGTCCGGGCTCGGGCAGTTCTTC. Translating gives CASPSPEREVSGLGQFF.

The CDR3 protein is CASRNTQQGYEQYF. The DNA for the CDR3 is TGTGCCAGCAGAAACACACAGCAGGGCTACGAGCAGTACTTC. The chain employs TRBV6-5 and TRBJ2-7; D possibly corresponds to TRBD1 (5 bases). CDR1 is MNHEY and CDR2 is SVGAGI in the germline V gene. Trimming took off 6 bases at V and 3 bases at J, with 15 bases between the two ends. The length of the CDR3 is 14 residues.

This chain uses TRBV3-1 (or the pseudogene TRBV3-2) with TRBJ1-4; 9 bases are shared with TRBD1. Losses at the gene ends were 2 bases for V and 8 bases for J; bases not matched to a gene: 6. Germline V CDR1 and CDR2: LGHDT, YNNKEL (reference sequence). The CDR3 extends over 15 amino acids. CDR3 DNA: TGTGCCAGCAGCCAATCGGGACAGGGTGGCGAAAAACTGTTTTTT. Its translation is CASSQSGQGGEKLFF.

The V and J genes are TRBV13 and TRBJ1-5; weak D call: TRBD1 (5 bases). Trimming pared 0 bases from V and 4 bases from J, leaving 10 bases between. The CDR3 loop spans 15 amino acids. The germline gives CDR1 PRHDT, CDR2 FYEKMQ (reference sequence). CDR3 in amino acids: CASSLGTEKNQPQHF. The CDR3 DNA sequence: TGTGCCAGCAGCTTAGGGACAGAAAAGAATCAGCCCCAGCATTTT. The variable domain in full, with the rest retrieved from reference TRBV13 and TRBJ1-5, is AAGVIQSPRHLIKEKRETATLKCYPIPRHDTVYWYQQGPGQDPQFLISFYEKMQSDKGSIPDRFSAQQFSDYHSELNMSSLELGDSALYFCASSLGTEKNQPQHFGDGTRLSIL.

The V gene is TRBV19, the J gene TRBJ2-7; tentatively, D is TRBD1 (6 bases). Deletions cut 6 bases from V and 1 base from J, with 13 bases between. The germline gives CDR1 LNHDA, CDR2 SQIVND (reference sequence). The CDR3 has 14 residues. The CDR3, as DNA: TGTGCCAGTAGCGGGGACATCGGTTCCTACGAGCAGTACTTC. It yields the protein CASSGDIGSYEQYF.

The chain couples TRBV19 to TRBJ2-5, with 10 positions matching TRBD2. The V gene's germline CDR1 is LNHDA and CDR2 SQIVND (reference sequence). The CDR3 runs 21 residues. The trim removed 0 bases at V and 1 base at J, leaving 17 bases unmatched. CDR3 in amino acids: CASSIELPTFSSGSGQETQYF. CDR3 DNA: TGTGCCAGTAGTATAGAGCTTCCGACCTTTTCTAGCGGGAGCGGCCAAGAGACCCAGTACTTC.

V gene TRBV7-9 combines with J gene TRBJ1-3; tentatively, D is TRBD1 (5 bases). V lost 7 bases, J lost 0 bases, and 13 bases lay in between. CDR1 is SEHNR, CDR2 FQNEAQ, per germline (reference sequence). The CDR3 covers 15 residues. This CDR3 reads CASKEGTFSGNTIYF. The CDR3 nucleotides are TGTGCCAGCAAAGAGGGGACTTTCTCTGGAAACACCATATATTTT.

V gene TRBV13 combines with J gene TRBJ2-7; maybe TRBD1 (6 bases). The V end lost 5 bases, the J end lost 2 bases, and 13 bases lay between the germline ends. Looked up from germline, CDR1 is PRHDT and CDR2 is FYEKMQ (reference sequence). The CDR3 is 14 residues long. In DNA form, the CDR3 reads TGTGCCAGCAGCCGGAGCGGACAGACCTACGAGCAGTACTTC. Translating gives CASSRSGQTYEQYF.

CDR3 coding DNA: TGCAGCGTCAAACCGACAGGGAATGACGCCGGGACTAGCGGGTTCCAAGAGACCCAGTACTTC. Amino acids: CSVKPTGNDAGTSGFQETQYF. The chain joins TRBV29-1 to TRBJ2-5; 12 bases map to TRBD2. Germline CDR1 SQVTM, CDR2 ANQGSEA. The CDR3 totals 21 residues. The V and J ends lost 6 bases and 1 base, in that order; junction bases with no gene match: 24.

The chain links TRBV19 to TRBJ2-1; 9 bases are shared with TRBD2. The CDR3 consists of 17 residues. The V gene's germline CDR1 is LNHDA and CDR2 SQIVND (reference sequence). The V and J ends lost 2 bases and 2 bases, in that order; junction bases with no gene match: 7. CDR3 sequence: CASSIRWREGTYNEQFF. The CDR3 region has the DNA TGTGCCAGTAGTATAAGGTGGCGGGAGGGCACCTACAATGAGCAGTTCTTC.

The chain has TRBV7-2 and TRBJ1-1; D uncertain. The ends were cut back, 1 base at V and 1 base at J, with 7 bases in the middle. CDR1 and CDR2 (germline): SGHTA, FQGNSA. This CDR3 comprises 14 residues. CDR3 amino acids: CASSLDEGNTEAFF. The CDR3, as DNA: TGTGCCAGCAGCTTAGATGAGGGGAACACTGAAGCTTTCTTT.

The chain has TRBV12-3 or TRBV12-4 and TRBJ2-2; a weak D match, TRBD1 (5 bases). This CDR3 contains 12 residues. CDR3 DNA sequence: TGTGCGGGCTTCAGGGACACCGGGGAGCTGTTTTTT. Amino acids: CAGFRDTGELFF.

This clone appeared once. V usage is TRBV4-1 and J usage is TRBJ2-1, with 7 bases aligning to TRBD2. The CDR3 sequence is 19 residues long. V lost 0 bases and J lost 3; bases outside the gene matches: 14. Germline V gene sequence: CDR1 MGHRA, CDR2 YSYEKL. CDR3 residues: CASSQEPYPSGMFYNEQFF. For the CDR3, the DNA is TGCGCCAGCAGCCAAGAACCTTATCCAAGCGGGATGTTCTACAATGAGCAGTTCTTC.

This chain joins TRBV11-3 and TRBJ2-3; 11 nucleotides align to TRBD2. J was trimmed by 3 bases and V by 5 bases; bases with no gene match: 10. This CDR3 region has 17 residues. Germline V gene lookup returns CDR1 SGHNT and CDR2 YENEEA. The CDR3 bases are TGTGCCAGCAGCCTGCCCCAAGGGACTAGCGGAACAGATACGCAGTATTTT. Translation gives CASSLPQGTSGTDTQYF.

V is TRBV24-1 and J is TRBJ2-2, with 11 nucleotides matching TRBD2. The germline V gene encodes CDR1 KGHDR and CDR2 SFDVKD. V shed 1 base and J 7 bases; nucleotides not matched to a gene: 1. This CDR3 is 15 amino acids long. This CDR3 reads CATSDFTSGSGELFF. Written as DNA, the CDR3 is TGTGCCACCAGTGATTTTACTAGCGGGAGCGGGGAGCTGTTTTTT.

Notes on this clone: Other nucleotide sequences in the sample specify the same CDR3. The rearrangement uses TRBV29-1 and TRBJ2-2, with 11 nucleotides matching TRBD1. The CDR3 is made up of 14 amino acids. Germline V gene lookup returns CDR1 SQVTM and CDR2 ANQGSEA. The V segment lost 6 bases and the J segment 1 base; nucleotides outside the gene matches: 1. The CDR3 DNA reads as TGCAGCGTGGACAGGGGGCTGAACACCGGGGAGCTGTTTTTT. This sequence encodes CSVDRGLNTGELFF.